A single sample gave rise to the 32 T cell receptor beta chains below, sequenced in a study of T cells in Graves' hyperthyroidism and ophthalmopathy. Amplified TCR beta CDR3 regions came from RNA transcripts. First-round RT-PCR of the TCR CDR3 relied on the HTBI primer set. TCRdb called the multiplex PCR reads again in MiXCR, with one record for every CDR3 protein. The top ten hold more than 25% of the sample, which has 700,000 to 950,000 distinct CDR3 sequences, roughly a third seen once. The sequenced sample was blood. The source is a woman aged 40 to 50 with Graves' hyperthyroidism.

This clonotype was detected only a few times. This chain links TRBV6-5 with TRBJ1-2; D possibly corresponds to TRBD1 (5 bases). Trimming shortened V by 2 bases and J by 13 bases, and 20 bases separated the two germline ends. The CDR3 is 14 amino acids. Per germline, CDR1 MNHEY and CDR2 SVGAGI. CDR3 loop: CASSYRRITTEVTF. The CDR3 bases are TGTGCCAGCAGTTACCGCCGGATTACGACAGAGGTCACCTTC.

This clonotype came up many times. This chain joins TRBV12-3 or TRBV12-4 and TRBJ2-5; maybe TRBD2 (5 bases). Trimming took 3 bases from V and 1 from J, leaving 9 bases between them. The CDR3 is made up of 14 amino acids. The CDR3 reads CASSLGSSQETQYF. The CDR3 DNA sequence: TGTGCCAGCAGTTTGGGGAGTAGCCAAGAGACCCAGTACTTC.

This clonotype was found a few times. The CDR3 is CASSVQERSYEQYF. The CDR3 nucleotides are TGTGCCAGCAGTGTACAGGAAAGGTCCTACGAGCAGTACTTC. The chain is built from TRBV6-5 and TRBJ2-7, with D possibly TRBD1 on 5 matching bases. Trimming pared 5 bases from V and 1 base from J, leaving 12 bases between. This CDR3 contains 14 residues. Germline CDR1 reads MNHEY; CDR2 reads SVGAGI.

This clonotype was detected ten times or more. The chain uses TRBV6-5 and TRBJ1-3, with no clear D. Germline V lookup: CDR1 MNHEY, CDR2 SVGAGI. The CDR3 is made up of 12 amino acids. Deletions cut 6 bases from V and 8 bases from J, with 11 bases between. The CDR3 bases are TGTGCCAGCAGCAACGCTCCGCACACCATATATTTT. This translates into CASSNAPHTIYF.

Remarks on this clonotype: Sequence at one end of the junction differs from germline and may be a read error. The chain combines TRBV7-2 with TRBJ2-7; tentative D call: TRBD1 (5 bases). Germline assignment: CDR1 SGHTA and CDR2 FQGNSA. The CDR3 totals 16 residues. Here the CDR3 reads CASSHLWRQSSYEQYF. The DNA of the CDR3 is TGCGCCAGCAGCCACCTCTGGAGACAGAGCTCCTACGAGCAGTACTTC. Filled out from reference TRBV7-2 and TRBJ2-7, the complete variable domain reads GAGVSQSPSNKVTEKGKDVELRCDPISGHTALYWYRQSLGQGLEFLIYFQGNSAPDKSGLPSDRFSAERTGGSVSTLTIQRTQQEDSAVYLCASSHLWRQSSYEQYFGPGTRLTVT.

There are a few counts of this clonotype. This chain joins TRBV6-2 or TRBV6-3 and TRBJ1-2; 10 bases match TRBD1. Germline CDR1 MNHEY, CDR2 SVGEGT. V shed 4 bases, J shed 1 base, and the junction held 9 bases outside the gene matches. The CDR3 is 17 residues long. In nucleotides, the CDR3 is TGTGCCAGCAGTTCAACGACAGGGGGCCTAGTTAACTATGGCTACACCTTC. Protein: CASSSTTGGLVNYGYTF.

This clonotype was picked up many times. The V and J genes are TRBV6-5 and TRBJ1-5; tentatively, D is TRBD1 (5 bases). Germline V gene lookup returns CDR1 MNHEY and CDR2 SVGAGI. V was trimmed by 10 bases and J by 1 base, leaving 14 bases between them. The CDR3 has 14 amino acids. The CDR3 here is CATKSRVSNQPQHF. CDR3 DNA sequence: TGTGCCACCAAGAGCAGGGTGAGCAATCAGCCCCAGCATTTT.

This clonotype was seen at least ten times. The gene calls are TRBV2 and TRBJ1-4, with D uncertain. The germline V gene has CDR1 SNHLY and CDR2 FYNNEI. This CDR3 has 12 residues. The ends were cut back, 4 bases at V and 7 bases at J, with 7 bases in the middle. The CDR3 DNA reads as TGTGCCAGCAGTGCCTTGAGTGAAAAACTGTTTTTT. It translates to CASSALSEKLFF. The variable domain in full, with the rest retrieved from reference TRBV2 and TRBJ1-4, is EPEVTQTPSHQVTQMGQEVILRCVPISNHLYFYWYRQILGQKVEFLVSFYNNEISEKSEIFDDQFSVERPDGSNFTLKIRSTKLEDSAMYFCASSALSEKLFFGSGTQLSVL.

This clonotype was counted ten times or more. CDR3 nucleotide sequence: TGCAGTGCAGGCGGGACGGTCGATCAGCCCCAGCATTTT. This translates into CSAGGTVDQPQHF. The chain has TRBV20-1 and TRBJ1-5, with D tentatively TRBD1 (5 bases). Trimming took off 6 bases at V and 5 bases at J, with 14 bases between the two ends. The CDR3 is 13 residues long. Germline V CDR1 and CDR2: DFQATT, SNEGSKA (reference sequence).

Many counts were recorded for this clonotype. The chain employs TRBV2 and TRBJ2-7; D perhaps matches TRBD2 (6 bases). Trimming removed 5 bases at V and 6 bases at J, with 17 bases between. Per the germline V gene, CDR1 is SNHLY and CDR2 is FYNNEI. This CDR3 is 14 amino acids long. CDR3 residues: CASSPWTNPSEQYF. The CDR3 nucleotides read TGTGCCAGCAGTCCATGGACTAATCCGAGCGAGCAGTACTTC.

CDR3 amino acids: CSASPTGKETSGFFSGYEQYF. In DNA, the CDR3 is TGCAGTGCTAGCCCGACAGGGAAAGAGACTAGCGGGTTTTTCTCAGGCTACGAGCAGTACTTC. The genes are TRBV20-1 and TRBJ2-7, with 10 bases that match TRBD2. Germline V gene lookup returns CDR1 DFQATT and CDR2 SNEGSKA (reference sequence). The J segment lost 3 bases and the V segment lost 3 bases, leaving 26 bases of the junction unmatched. The CDR3 has 21 amino acids.

This clonotype was recorded a few times. The chain uses TRBV24-1 and TRBJ2-3; TRBD2 is a possible D gene (5 bases). CDR1 and CDR2 (germline): KGHDR, SFDVKD. This CDR3 is built from 14 residues. V dropped 8 bases and J dropped 4 bases, with 15 bases sitting between them. The CDR3 region is CATIVKEEPDTQYF. The CDR3 region has the DNA TGTGCCACCATAGTTAAGGAGGAACCAGATACGCAGTATTTT.

This clonotype was counted only a few times. The gene calls are TRBV7-9 and TRBJ1-4, with D maybe TRBD1 (6 bases). The ends were cut back, 5 bases at V and 8 bases at J, with 15 bases in the middle. This CDR3 spans 14 amino acids. From germline, CDR1 is SEHNR and CDR2 FQNEAQ (reference sequence). This CDR3 reads CASSPGGGEEKLFF. DNA of the CDR3: TGTGCCAGCAGCCCAGGAGGGGGTGAGGAAAAACTGTTTTTT.

Points on this clonotype: The germline gene is not matched at one end of the junction; a read error may be the cause. This chain connects TRBV10-3 to TRBJ1-1; possible D gene TRBD1, 6 bases. Germline CDR1 is ENHRY and CDR2 is SYGVKD. The CDR3 is made up of 18 amino acids. CDR3 sequence (DNA): TGTGCCAGCAGCAGGATTCGGGACACCAGTCAAATGAACACTGAAGCCTTCTTT. Protein: CASSRIRDTSQMNTEAFF.

This clonotype was counted once. The chain has TRBV10-3 and TRBJ2-7; D is uncertain. Trimming pared 3 bases from V and 10 bases from J, leaving 10 bases between. CDR1 and CDR2 (germline): ENHRY, SYGVKD. The CDR3 extends over 11 amino acids. CDR3 DNA: TGTGCCATCAGTGAAGCTCGAAGCCAGTACTTC. This codes for CAISEARSQYF.

This clonotype showed up many times. The gene calls are TRBV10-1 and TRBJ2-7, with D unclear. CDR3 length equals 14 residues. The V end was cut by 5 bases, the J end by 6 bases, with 17 bases between. Germline CDR1 reads WNHNN; CDR2 reads SYGVQD (reference sequence). The chain's CDR3 is CASSPLMAFGEQYF. The CDR3 DNA reads TGCGCCAGCAGTCCCCTGATGGCCTTTGGCGAGCAGTACTTC.

The sample holds a few counts of this clonotype. The chain recombines TRBV12-5 with TRBJ2-7; no definite D call. Germline CDR1 reads LGHNT; CDR2 reads FRNRAP. CDR3 length equals 13 residues. V was shortened by 7 bases and J by 0 bases, with 10 bases between the two germline ends. Here the CDR3 DNA reads TGTGCTAGTGAGGCAACCTCCTCCTACGAGCAGTACTTC. Amino acid sequence: CASEATSSYEQYF.

Only a few counts were recorded for this clonotype. The chain combines TRBV4-1 with TRBJ2-2; D unclear. CDR1 MGHRA and CDR2 YSYEKL come from the germline V gene. This CDR3 region has 15 residues. Trimming shortened V by 0 bases and J by 4 bases, and 9 bases separated the two germline ends. This CDR3 is CASSQDPGVTGELFF. CDR3 nucleotide sequence: TGCGCCAGCAGCCAAGATCCGGGTGTCACCGGGGAGCTGTTTTTT.

The chain employs TRBV13 and TRBJ1-3, with D perhaps TRBD1 (6 bases). The germline CDR1 and CDR2 sequences are PRHDT and FYEKMQ (reference sequence). The CDR3 has 17 amino acids. V was shortened by 3 bases and J by 4 bases, with 19 bases between the two germline ends. The DNA for the CDR3 is TGTGCCAGCAGCTTGGGACAACCGAACACTGAAGGAAACACCATATATTTT. Its protein product is CASSLGQPNTEGNTIYF.

This clonotype came up many times. The chain employs TRBV9 and TRBJ1-1; 9 bases align to TRBD1. V lost 0 bases and J lost 1; bases outside the gene matches: 7. CDR3 length equals 17 residues. Germline V gene data show CDR1 as SGDLS and CDR2 as YYNGEE. The CDR3 DNA is TGTGCCAGCAGCGTAGGGCTCGGGGGACAGGGGAACACTGAAGCTTTCTTT. Amino acids: CASSVGLGGQGNTEAFF.

The chain is built from TRBV6-6 and TRBJ2-7; D remains ambiguous. The CDR3 totals 13 residues. CDR1 is MNHNY and CDR2 is SVGAGI in the germline V gene (reference sequence). V lost 5 bases, J lost 3 bases, and 11 bases lay in between. This CDR3 reads CASSEASVYEQYF. The DNA for the CDR3 is TGTGCCAGCAGTGAAGCTTCAGTCTACGAGCAGTACTTC.

This clonotype has just a few counts. V and J are TRBV6-1 and TRBJ2-2; no firm D call. CDR3 length: 16 amino acids. Deletions cut 4 bases from V and 2 bases from J, with 14 bases between. CDR1 and CDR2 from the germline V gene are MNHNS and SASEGT. DNA of the CDR3: TGTGCCAGCAGTGTAGGCAGATTCCATAACACCGGGGAGCTGTTTTTT. Translated: CASSVGRFHNTGELFF.

A word on this clonotype: This may be a read error, as it is one base from a much larger clone. The J gene is TRBJ1-1, the V gene TRBV12-3 or TRBV12-4; D perhaps matches TRBD1 (5 bases). V was cut by 4 bases and J by 12 bases, with 21 bases left in between. The CDR3 loop spans 14 amino acids. CDR3 nucleotide sequence: TGTGCCAGCAGTTCGGGTACAGGAGGTTTTAGGACTTTCTTT. Protein: CASSSGTGGFRTFF.

This clonotype was seen many times. J is TRBJ1-5 and V is TRBV29-1; no definite D call. The germline gives CDR1 SQVTM, CDR2 ANQGSEA. V was shortened by 4 bases and J by 5 bases, with 12 bases between the two germline ends. The CDR3 is 13 amino acids. In nucleotides, the CDR3 is TGCAGCGTTGGGGGAGGGAGTCATCAGCCCCAGCATTTT. Its protein product is CSVGGGSHQPQHF. The full variable domain, in which reference TRBV29-1 and TRBJ1-5 provide the parts outside the CDR3, is SAVISQKPSRDICQRGTSLTIQCQVDSQVTMMFWYRQQPGQSLTLIATANQGSEATYESGFVIDKFPISRPNLTFSTLTVSNMSPEDSSIYLCSVGGGSHQPQHFGDGTRLSIL.

The chain is built from TRBV13 and TRBJ1-2; possibly TRBD1 for D (6 bases). This CDR3 has 16 residues. The ends were cut back, 0 bases at V and 2 bases at J, with 13 bases in the middle. The germline V gene encodes CDR1 PRHDT and CDR2 FYEKMQ (reference sequence). The DNA of the CDR3 is TGTGCCAGCAGCTTAGGCCTGTCGGGGACAAACTATGGCTACACCTTC. Translated, it gives CASSLGLSGTNYGYTF.

This clonotype was counted many times. The chain employs TRBV12-3 or TRBV12-4 and TRBJ1-4; 9 bases match TRBD1. Trimming at V came to 4 bases and at J to 7 bases, leaving 4 bases not matched to a gene. This CDR3 comprises 14 residues. The CDR3 here is CASSWTGDGEKLFF. The CDR3 DNA reads as TGTGCCAGCAGTTGGACAGGGGATGGTGAAAAACTGTTTTTT.

Only a few counts were recorded for this clonotype. The genes are TRBV4-3 and TRBJ1-2; D may be TRBD1 (5 bases). The V and J ends lost 0 bases and 0 bases respectively, with 14 bases between them. Germline V CDR1 and CDR2: LGHNA, YSLEER. This CDR3 comprises 17 residues. CDR3 in amino acids: CASSQDLPREANYGYTF. In DNA, the CDR3 is TGCGCCAGCAGCCAAGATCTACCCAGGGAGGCTAACTATGGCTACACCTTC.

Worth noting for this clonotype: Since a much larger clone is just one base distant, this may be a read error. The chain has TRBV5-1 and TRBJ2-7; 8 positions agree with TRBD2. V dropped 0 bases and J dropped 3; count of bases not matched to a gene: 5. This CDR3 comprises 15 residues. Germline V lookup: CDR1 SGHRS, CDR2 YFSETQ. CDR3 in amino acids: CASSLAGLVGYEQYF. CDR3 DNA: TGCGCCAGCAGCTTGGCGGGACTAGTTGGCTACGAGCAGTACTTC.

The genes are TRBV7-2 and TRBJ2-5; D is possibly TRBD2 (6 bases). Trimming left V 0 bases short and J 5 bases short, with 13 bases between. The CDR3 loop spans 15 amino acids. The germline CDR1 and CDR2 sequences are SGHTA and FQGNSA. DNA for the CDR3: TGTGCCAGCAGCTTAGCGCTCGGAGGGCCGGAGACCCAGTACTTC. Translating it yields CASSLALGGPETQYF.

This clonotype has more than one count but fewer than ten. The V and J genes are TRBV19 and TRBJ1-1, with a possible D match to TRBD1 (5 bases). CDR1 is LNHDA and CDR2 is SQIVND in the germline V gene (reference sequence). CDR3 length equals 17 residues. V shed 5 bases and J shed 4 bases, with 23 bases lying between them. CDR3 in amino acids: CASSPHRRVWVITEAFF. CDR3 nucleotides: TGTGCCAGTAGTCCCCACAGGAGGGTGTGGGTTATCACTGAAGCTTTCTTT.

This clonotype has at least ten counts. An end of the junction differs from the germline gene, which may be a read error. The chain has TRBV12-3 or TRBV12-4 and TRBJ1-2, with 9 bases identical to TRBD1. The CDR3 runs to 16 residues. The CDR3 loop is CASRLGTGRSNYGYTF. In DNA, the CDR3 is TGTGCCAGCAGGTTAGGGACAGGGCGAAGTAACTATGGCTACACCTTC.

V is TRBV7-3 and J is TRBJ1-6; the D is unclear. V was shortened by 6 bases and J by 7 bases, with 10 bases between the two germline ends. Germline V gene sequence: CDR1 SGHTA, CDR2 FQGTGA. The CDR3 totals 13 residues. CDR3 DNA: TGTGCCAGCAGAGCGCAGGTCAATTCACCCCTCCACTTT. Its protein is CASRAQVNSPLHF.